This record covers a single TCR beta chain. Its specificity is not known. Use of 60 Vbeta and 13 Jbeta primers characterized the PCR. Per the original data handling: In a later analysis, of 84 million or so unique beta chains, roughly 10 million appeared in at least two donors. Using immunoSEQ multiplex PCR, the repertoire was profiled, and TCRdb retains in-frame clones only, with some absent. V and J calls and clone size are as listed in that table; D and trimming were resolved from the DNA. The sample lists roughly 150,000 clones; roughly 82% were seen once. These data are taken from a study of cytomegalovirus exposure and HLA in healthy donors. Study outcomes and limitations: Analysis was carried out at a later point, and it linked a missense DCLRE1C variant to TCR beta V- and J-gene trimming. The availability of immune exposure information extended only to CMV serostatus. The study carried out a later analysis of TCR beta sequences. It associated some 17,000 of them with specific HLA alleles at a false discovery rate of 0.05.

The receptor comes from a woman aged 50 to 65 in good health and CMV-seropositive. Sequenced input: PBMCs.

The chain's CDR3 is CAWSPRDNSNTEAFF. The CDR3 DNA sequence: TGTGCCTGGAGTCCTCGGGACAACTCGAACACTGAAGCTTTCTTT. This chain joins TRBV30 and TRBJ1-1, with D possibly being TRBD1 (6 bases). The ends were cut back, 2 bases at V and 1 base at J, with 14 bases in the middle. The CDR3 totals 15 residues. Germline lookup yields CDR1 GTSNPN and CDR2 SVGIG (reference sequence). The full variable domain, in which reference TRBV30 and TRBJ1-1 provide the parts outside the CDR3, is SQTIHQWPATLVQPVGSPLSLECTVEGTSNPNLYWYRQAAGRGLQLLFYSVGIGQISSEVPQNLSASRPQDRQFILSSKKLLLSDSGFYLCAWSPRDNSNTEAFFGQGTRLTVV.